A selection of T cell receptor beta chains follows, all from one sample in a study of pediatric ulcerative colitis. The assay was immunoSEQ multiplex PCR, and TCRdb's table has in-frame clones only and misses some. The sample shows about 60,000 clones, around 87% of them seen only once. The sample consisted of blood. These receptors all stem from a boy aged 5-17 years who was a control in a study of pediatric ulcerative colitis. Each CDR3 is given with its conserved first and last residue. Each record gives: V gene, clone size, J gene, D gene, CDR3 protein, CDR3 DNA. A D gene is named only where the DNA matches it firmly. Only some rows state a clone size, as once, few, many or a class for expanded clones.

V: TRBV9; size: .; J: TRBJ2-1; D: TRBD2; CDR3: CASSHSGTSSYNEQFF; DNA: TGTGCCAGCAGCCATAGCGGGACGAGCTCCTACAATGAGCAGTTCTTC
V: TRBV5-1; size: .; J: TRBJ2-7; D: .; CDR3: CASSLGVASRSSYEQYF; DNA: TGCGCCAGCAGCTTGGGAGTGGCTAGTCGAAGCTCCTACGAGCAGTACTTC
V: TRBV9; size: .; J: TRBJ1-1; D: .; CDR3: CASSALNTEAFF; DNA: TGTGCCAGCAGCGCCTTGAACACTGAAGCTTTCTTT
V: TRBV4-2; size: .; J: TRBJ1-2; D: TRBD1; CDR3: CASSQETGGANYGYTF; DNA: TGTGCCAGCAGCCAGGAGACAGGGGGCGCGAACTATGGCTACACCTTC
V: TRBV19; size: .; J: TRBJ2-1; D: .; CDR3: CASSPLGAYNEQFF; DNA: TGTGCCAGTAGTCCTCTCGGCGCCTACAATGAGCAGTTCTTC
V: TRBV5-1; size: once; J: TRBJ1-5; D: .; CDR3: CASSLEGGPHQPQHF; DNA: TGCGCCAGCAGCTTGGAAGGTGGCCCCCACCAGCCCCAGCATTTT
V: TRBV2; size: .; J: TRBJ1-2; D: .; CDR3: CASSEYRDLMLEGYTF; DNA: TGTGCCAGCAGTGAATACCGGGACTTAATGCTGGAGGGCTACACCTTC
V: TRBV4-1; size: once; J: TRBJ2-1; D: .; CDR3: CASSQDTARSSYNEQFF; DNA: TGCGCCAGCAGCCAAGATACCGCCAGGAGCTCCTACAATGAGCAGTTCTTC
V: TRBV18; size: once; J: TRBJ2-3; D: .; CDR3: CASSATSTDTQYF; DNA: TGTGCCAGCTCAGCGACTAGTACAGATACGCAGTATTTT
V: TRBV21-1; size: .; J: TRBJ2-1; D: .; CDR3: CASSNPGPSEHNEQFF; DNA: TGTGCCAGCAGCAATCCCGGACCAAGCGAACACAATGAGCAGTTCTTC
V: TRBV7-3; size: .; J: TRBJ2-2; D: TRBD1; CDR3: CASSLLPGQGRGGELFF; DNA: TGTGCCAGCAGCTTACTCCCCGGACAGGGTCGAGGCGGGGAGCTGTTTTTT
V: TRBV4-3; size: .; J: TRBJ1-2; D: .; CDR3: CASSQDRGLGYGYTF; DNA: TGCGCCAGCAGCCAAGATCGAGGACTAGGCTATGGCTACACCTTC
V: TRBV27; size: .; J: TRBJ2-1; D: TRBD1; CDR3: CASRPTGEFYNEQFF; DNA: TGTGCCAGCCGTCCCACAGGGGAATTCTACAATGAGCAGTTCTTC
V: TRBV27; size: .; J: TRBJ2-7; D: .; CDR3: CASRPQWGAGEQYF; DNA: TGTGCCAGCCGACCTCAATGGGGGGCTGGGGAGCAGTACTTC
V: TRBV20-1; size: .; J: TRBJ2-1; D: .; CDR3: CSARSGTGQFF; DNA: TGCAGTGCTAGATCTGGGACTGGGCAGTTCTTC
V: TRBV7-3; size: .; J: TRBJ1-1; D: .; CDR3: CASSQIAGNTEAFF; DNA: TGTGCCAGCAGCCAAATTGCAGGGAACACTGAAGCTTTCTTT
V: TRBV10-1; size: once; J: TRBJ2-7; D: .; CDR3: CANTKMGSISSYEQYF; DNA: TGCGCCAACACAAAAATGGGGTCAATTAGCTCCTACGAGCAGTACTTC
V: TRBV5-6; size: .; J: TRBJ2-3; D: .; CDR3: CASSLNIGGHTDTQYF; DNA: TGTGCCAGCAGCTTGAATATCGGGGGTCACACAGATACGCAGTATTTT
V: TRBV5-1; size: few; J: TRBJ2-7; D: .; CDR3: CASSLEGGFEQYF; DNA: TGCGCCAGCAGCTTGGAGGGGGGATTCGAGCAGTACTTC
V: TRBV4-1; size: .; J: TRBJ1-2; D: .; CDR3: CASSQEVGNYGYTF; DNA: TGCGCCAGCAGCCAAGAGGTGGGGAACTATGGCTACACCTTC
V: TRBV30; size: .; J: TRBJ2-7; D: .; CDR3: CAWIGRGAYEQYF; DNA: TGTGCCTGGATTGGGCGAGGAGCCTACGAGCAGTACTTC
V: TRBV2; size: few; J: TRBJ1-5; D: .; CDR3: CASRVERNQPQHF; DNA: TGTGCCAGCAGGGTAGAGAGGAATCAGCCCCAGCATTTT
V: TRBV5-7; size: .; J: TRBJ1-5; D: .; CDR3: CASSQNRVWGQPQHF; DNA: TGTGCCAGCAGCCAAAACAGGGTTTGGGGTCAGCCCCAGCATTTT
V: TRBV6-4; size: .; J: TRBJ2-3; D: .; CDR3: CASSQGGGTDTQYF; DNA: TGTGCCAGCAGCCAGGGGGGCGGAACAGATACGCAGTATTTT
V: TRBV19; size: .; J: TRBJ2-6; D: TRBD2; CDR3: CASSARLAGGKSGANVLTF; DNA: TGTGCCAGTAGTGCGCGTTTGGCGGGAGGTAAATCTGGGGCCAACGTCCTGACTTTC
V: TRBV23-1; size: .; J: TRBJ1-4; D: .; CDR3: CAKMDVRGEKLFF; DNA: TGCGCCAAAATGGACGTAAGGGGAGAAAAACTGTTTTTT
V: TRBV7-2; size: .; J: TRBJ2-2; D: .; CDR3: CASSFYTGELFF; DNA: TGTGCCAGCAGCTTCTACACCGGGGAGCTGTTTTTT
V: TRBV18; size: .; J: TRBJ1-1; D: .; CDR3: CASSPGPLRNTEAFF; DNA: TGTGCCAGCTCACCGGGCCCTTTGAGGAACACTGAAGCTTTCTTT
V: TRBV7-9; size: .; J: TRBJ1-1; D: .; CDR3: CASSLGTVANTEAFF; DNA: TGTGCCAGCAGCTTGGGGACGGTGGCTAACACTGAAGCTTTCTTT
V: TRBV7-2; size: .; J: TRBJ2-3; D: TRBD2; CDR3: CASSPGTSADTQYF; DNA: TGTGCCAGCAGCCCAGGGACTAGCGCGGATACGCAGTATTTT
V: TRBV5-1; size: few; J: TRBJ2-2; D: .; CDR3: CASRTQDTGELFF; DNA: TGCGCCAGCAGAACTCAGGACACCGGGGAGCTGTTTTTT
V: TRBV27; size: .; J: TRBJ1-1; D: TRBD1; CDR3: CASSFGTENTEAFF; DNA: TGTGCCAGCAGTTTCGGGACAGAGAACACTGAAGCTTTCTTT
V: TRBV25-1; size: .; J: TRBJ2-7; D: .; CDR3: CASSESRGRTYEQYF; DNA: TGTGCCAGCAGTGAATCCAGGGGACGGACCTACGAGCAGTACTTC
V: TRBV6-5; size: .; J: TRBJ2-1; D: TRBD1; CDR3: CASSYSTGVLENEQFF; DNA: TGTGCCAGCAGTTACTCCACAGGGGTCCTCGAGAATGAGCAGTTCTTC
V: TRBV9; size: few; J: TRBJ1-5; D: .; CDR3: CASSVLGDFGQPQHF; DNA: TGTGCCAGCAGCGTTTTAGGGGACTTCGGGCAGCCCCAGCATTTT
V: TRBV7-2; size: .; J: TRBJ2-4; D: .; CDR3: CASSYETRAKNIQYF; DNA: TGTGCCAGCAGCTACGAGACAAGAGCCAAAAACATTCAGTACTTC
V: TRBV19; size: .; J: TRBJ1-2; D: .; CDR3: CACKSSYGYTF; DNA: TGTGCCTGCAAATCTAGTTATGGCTACACCTTC
V: TRBV29-1; size: .; J: TRBJ2-1; D: TRBD2; CDR3: CSVELAGVYNEQFF; DNA: TGCAGCGTTGAACTAGCGGGAGTCTACAATGAGCAGTTCTTC
V: TRBV27; size: .; J: TRBJ2-2; D: .; CDR3: CASSPRQIAGELFF; DNA: TGTGCCAGCAGTCCACGCCAAATTGCCGGGGAGCTGTTTTTT
V: TRBV18; size: .; J: TRBJ2-3; D: TRBD2; CDR3: CASSPGLAGSTDTQYF; DNA: TGTGCCAGCTCACCTGGACTAGCGGGGAGCACAGATACGCAGTATTTT
V: TRBV7-3; size: .; J: TRBJ2-1; D: TRBD2; CDR3: CASSSSLVRGYNEQFF; DNA: TGTGCCAGCAGCTCCTCACTAGTGCGGGGGTACAATGAGCAGTTCTTC
V: TRBV7-9; size: .; J: TRBJ2-1; D: .; CDR3: CASSLVGISSYNEQFF; DNA: TGTGCCAGCAGCTTGGTAGGGATCAGCTCCTACAATGAGCAGTTCTTC
V: TRBV5-6; size: .; J: TRBJ2-7; D: .; CDR3: CASSSPMGGPEQYF; DNA: TGTGCCAGCAGCTCCCCGATGGGGGGTCCCGAGCAGTACTTC
V: TRBV21-1; size: .; J: TRBJ2-7; D: .; CDR3: CASSLLTPGLAGLYEQYF; DNA: TGTGCCAGCAGCCTCCTTACCCCGGGACTAGCGGGCCTCTACGAGCAGTACTTC
V: TRBV7-2; size: .; J: TRBJ1-6; D: .; CDR3: CASSPVGSYNSPLHF; DNA: TGTGCCAGCAGCCCAGTCGGCTCCTATAATTCACCCCTCCACTTT
V: TRBV5-1; size: .; J: TRBJ2-1; D: TRBD2; CDR3: CASSTRLSGSSIYNEQFF; DNA: TGCGCCAGCAGCACACGACTAAGCGGGAGTAGTATCTACAATGAGCAGTTCTTC
V: TRBV6-5; size: .; J: TRBJ2-3; D: TRBD2; CDR3: CASRRLAGGTDTQYF; DNA: TGTGCCAGCAGACGACTAGCGGGGGGCACAGATACGCAGTATTTT
V: TRBV9; size: .; J: TRBJ2-2; D: .; CDR3: CASGETGELFF; DNA: TGTGCCAGCGGGGAGACCGGGGAGCTGTTTTTT
V: TRBV27; size: .; J: TRBJ2-7; D: TRBD2; CDR3: CASSQGGRGYEQYF; DNA: TGTGCCAGCAGCCAAGGCGGGAGGGGTTACGAGCAGTACTTC
V: TRBV15; size: .; J: TRBJ2-7; D: .; CDR3: CATSRVSAYEQYF; DNA: TGTGCCACCAGCAGAGTCTCAGCCTACGAGCAGTACTTC
V: TRBV20-1; size: .; J: TRBJ1-1; D: .; CDR3: CRVGRDEAFF; DNA: TGCAGGGTGGGACGGGATGAAGCTTTCTTT
V: TRBV7-2; size: .; J: TRBJ2-3; D: .; CDR3: CASSFRRGMNTDTQYF; DNA: TGTGCCAGCAGCTTTCGCCGAGGGATGAACACAGATACGCAGTATTTT
V: TRBV28; size: .; J: TRBJ1-5; D: TRBD1; CDR3: CASSLLKGAFGNQPQHF; DNA: TGTGCCAGCAGTTTGCTGAAGGGGGCATTCGGCAATCAGCCCCAGCATTTT
V: TRBV9; size: .; J: TRBJ2-4; D: .; CDR3: CASSPTTGGLAKNIQYF; DNA: TGTGCCAGCAGCCCCACAACCGGGGGTCTAGCCAAAAACATTCAGTACTTC
V: TRBV6-5; size: .; J: TRBJ2-7; D: TRBD2; CDR3: CASTLKASGLYEQYF; DNA: TGTGCCAGCACTTTAAAAGCTAGCGGCCTCTACGAGCAGTACTTC
V: TRBV21-1; size: .; J: TRBJ1-5; D: .; CDR3: CASSKGVVRPKENQPQHF; DNA: TGTGCCAGCAGCAAAGGCGTAGTCAGGCCAAAGGAGAATCAGCCCCAGCATTTT